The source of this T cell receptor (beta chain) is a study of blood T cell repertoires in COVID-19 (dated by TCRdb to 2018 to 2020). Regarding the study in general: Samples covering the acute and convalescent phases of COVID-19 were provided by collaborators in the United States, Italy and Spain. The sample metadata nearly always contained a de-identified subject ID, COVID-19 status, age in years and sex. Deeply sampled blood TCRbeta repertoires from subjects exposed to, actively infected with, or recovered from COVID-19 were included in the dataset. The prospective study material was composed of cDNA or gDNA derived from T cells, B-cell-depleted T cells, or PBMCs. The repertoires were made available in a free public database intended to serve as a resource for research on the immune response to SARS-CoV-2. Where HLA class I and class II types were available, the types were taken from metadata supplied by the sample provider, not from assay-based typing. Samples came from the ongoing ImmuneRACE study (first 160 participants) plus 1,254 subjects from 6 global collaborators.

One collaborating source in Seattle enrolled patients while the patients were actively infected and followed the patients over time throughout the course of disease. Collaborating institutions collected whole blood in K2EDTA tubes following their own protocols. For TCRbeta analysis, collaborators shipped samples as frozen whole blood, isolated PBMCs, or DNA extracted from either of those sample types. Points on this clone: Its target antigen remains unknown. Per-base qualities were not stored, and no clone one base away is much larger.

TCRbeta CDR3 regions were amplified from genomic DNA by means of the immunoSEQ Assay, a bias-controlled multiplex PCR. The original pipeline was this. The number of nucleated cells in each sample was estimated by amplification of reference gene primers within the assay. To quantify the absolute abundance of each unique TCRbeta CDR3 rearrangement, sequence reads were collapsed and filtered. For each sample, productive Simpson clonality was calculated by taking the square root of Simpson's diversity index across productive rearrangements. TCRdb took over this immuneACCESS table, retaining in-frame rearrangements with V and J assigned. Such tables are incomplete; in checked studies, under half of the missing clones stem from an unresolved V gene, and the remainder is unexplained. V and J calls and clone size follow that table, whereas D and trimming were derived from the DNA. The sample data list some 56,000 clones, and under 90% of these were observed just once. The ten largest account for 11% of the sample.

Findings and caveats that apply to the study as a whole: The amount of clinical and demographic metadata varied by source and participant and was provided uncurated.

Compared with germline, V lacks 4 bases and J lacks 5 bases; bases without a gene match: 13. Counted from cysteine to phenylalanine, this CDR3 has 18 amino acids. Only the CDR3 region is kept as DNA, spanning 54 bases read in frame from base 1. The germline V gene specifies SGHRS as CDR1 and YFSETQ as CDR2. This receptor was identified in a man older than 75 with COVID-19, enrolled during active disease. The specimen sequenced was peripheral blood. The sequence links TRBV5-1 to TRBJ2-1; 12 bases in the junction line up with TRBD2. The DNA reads TGCGCCAGCAGCGCCACTATAACTAGCGGGGGGCAAAACAATGAGCAGTTCTTC. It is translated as CASSATITSGGQNNEQFF.